One sample yielded the 27 T cell receptor beta chains listed below, sequenced in a study of T cells after yellow fever vaccination. TCRdb processed the 5' RACE reads anew with MiXCR; each CDR3 protein has one entry. The table records about 4,600 distinct CDR3 sequences, about 4% of them present only once. The sample consisted of PBMCs, either bulk or a sorted T-cell subset (CD4+, CD8+, memory, or dextramer-sorted; not recorded which), taken 15 days after the yellow fever booster vaccination. Receptors originate from a man younger than 40 who received the YFV17D yellow fever vaccine.

This clonotype was counted many times. J is TRBJ2-3 and V is TRBV7-3, with D perhaps TRBD2 (6 bases). Trimming pared 2 bases from V and 1 base from J, leaving 16 bases between. This CDR3 contains 17 residues. CDR1 and CDR2 (germline): SGHTA, FQGTGA. CDR3 DNA: TGTGCCAGCAGCTTACTAGGGACTCCCTCGGGCACAGATACGCAGTATTTT. Residues: CASSLLGTPSGTDTQYF.

This clonotype has at least ten counts. This chain uses TRBV29-1 with TRBJ2-5, with D possibly TRBD2 on 6 matching bases. The CDR3 is made up of 12 amino acids. CDR1 SQVTM and CDR2 ANQGSEA come from the germline V gene. The V end lost 6 bases, the J end lost 5 bases, and 13 bases lay between the germline ends. The CDR3 sequence is CSVEGLLETQYF. For the CDR3, the DNA is TGCAGCGTGGAGGGACTGTTGGAGACCCAGTACTTC.

This clonotype is large within its sample. The gene calls are TRBV12-3 or TRBV12-4 and TRBJ2-1; perhaps TRBD1 as D (5 bases). Trimming stripped 10 bases from V and 5 bases from J, with 12 bases between. The CDR3 covers 12 residues. The CDR3 here is CATKEGDNEQFF. CDR3 in DNA: TGTGCCACAAAAGAAGGGGACAATGAGCAGTTCTTC.

The chain carries TRBV2 and TRBJ2-5, with TRBD1 as a possible D gene (5 bases). Trimming removed 6 bases at V and 7 bases at J, with 15 bases between. The CDR3 length is 13 residues. Germline V gene sequence: CDR1 SNHLY, CDR2 FYNNEI. The CDR3 region is CASSLTVRGTQYF. The DNA of the CDR3 is TGTGCCAGCAGCCTGACTGTTAGGGGGACCCAGTACTTC. The variable domain in full, with the rest retrieved from reference TRBV2 and TRBJ2-5, is EPEVTQTPSHQVTQMGQEVILRCVPISNHLYFYWYRQILGQKVEFLVSFYNNEISEKSEIFDDQFSVERPDGSNFTLKIRSTKLEDSAMYFCASSLTVRGTQYFGPGTRLLVL.

This clonotype is classed as medium-sized (0.01 to 0.1%). The V gene is TRBV24-1, the J gene TRBJ1-4; no definite D call. V was trimmed by 2 bases and J by 4 bases, leaving 10 bases between them. The CDR3 totals 15 residues. Germline assignment: CDR1 KGHDR and CDR2 SFDVKD. CDR3: CATSDSRRNNEKLFF. The CDR3 DNA is TGTGCCACCAGTGATTCCCGGCGAAATAATGAAAAACTGTTTTTT.

This clonotype was picked up many times. This chain connects TRBV20-1 to TRBJ2-7; possibly TRBD2 for D (5 bases). CDR1 and CDR2 (germline): DFQATT, SNEGSKA (reference sequence). The CDR3 is 13 amino acids. V lost 2 bases to trimming and J lost 0 bases, with 8 bases between them. CDR3 bases: TGCAGTGCTAGAAACGGGGACTCCTACGAGCAGTACTTC. This translates into CSARNGDSYEQYF.

This clonotype was detected many times. This chain links TRBV7-8 with TRBJ1-4, with TRBD1 matching 7 bases. The junction had 2 bases not matched to a gene; V was cut back by 5 bases and J by 2 bases. The CDR3 is 14 amino acids. In germline, CDR1 is SGHVS, CDR2 FQNEAQ. The CDR3 spells CASSGGQTNEKLFF. The CDR3 DNA sequence: TGTGCCAGCAGCGGGGGACAGACTAATGAAAAACTGTTTTTT. The full variable domain, its missing parts supplied by reference TRBV7-8 and TRBJ1-4, is GAGVSQSPRYKVAKRGQDVALRCDPISGHVSLFWYQQALGQGPEFLTYFQNEAQLDKSGLPSDRFFAERPEGSVSTLKIQRTQQEDSAVYLCASSGGQTNEKLFFGSGTQLSVL.

By sample fraction, this clonotype is medium-sized. J is TRBJ2-5 and V is TRBV6-5; D not resolved. Deletions cut 7 bases from V and 4 bases from J, with 7 bases between. The CDR3 covers 11 residues. Germline lookup yields CDR1 MNHEY and CDR2 SVGAGI. The CDR3 DNA is TGTGCCAGCATAATGGGAGAGACCCAGTACTTC. Translation gives CASIMGETQYF.

This clonotype was observed at least ten times. CDR3 sequence (DNA): TGTGCCAGCAGCCAGGGTGAGCAGCGGGGGTTCTTC. As protein: CASSQGEQRGFF. The chain has TRBV3-1 and TRBJ2-1; 7 bases line up with TRBD2. Germline values: CDR1 LGHDT, CDR2 YNNKEL (reference sequence). The V segment lost 3 bases and the J segment 15 bases; nucleotides outside the gene matches: 8. The CDR3 is 12 amino acids.

A remark on this clonotype: A much larger clone lies a single base off, so this may be a read error. Here the CDR3 DNA reads TGTGCCAGCAGGAAAGGGAGTGCTCCCCCGGCGGAGACCCAGTACTTC. Translating it yields CASRKGSAPPAETQYF. The rearrangement links TRBV11-2 to TRBJ2-5, with D maybe TRBD2 (5 bases). V shed 6 bases and J shed 5 bases, with 22 bases lying between them. CDR1 and CDR2 from the germline V gene are SGHAT and FQNNGV. CDR3 size: 16 residues.

Note on this clonotype: A much bigger clone sits one base away, suggesting this may be a read error. The chain recombines TRBV5-6 with TRBJ2-5; D uncertain. CDR1 and CDR2 from the germline V gene are SGHDT and YYEEEE. This CDR3 region has 11 residues. Trimming took 3 bases from V and 8 from J, leaving 8 bases between them. DNA for the CDR3: TGTGCCAGCAGCTCGGCAGACACCCAGTACTTC. Translated: CASSSADTQYF.

To note about this clonotype: This may be a read error, as it is one base from a much larger clone. The rearrangement uses TRBV27 and TRBJ2-2; the D gene is possibly TRBD2 (5 bases). The germline gives CDR1 MNHEY, CDR2 SMNVEV (reference sequence). This CDR3 comprises 15 residues. The CDR3 region has the DNA TGTGCCAGCAGTTTGAACAGAGCGAACACCGGGGAGCTGTGTTTT. The encoded protein is CASSLNRANTGELCF.

Turning to this clonotype: With a much larger clone just one base away, this may be a read error. The chain carries TRBV12-3 or TRBV12-4 and TRBJ2-7, with 11 bases lining up with TRBD2. The CDR3 loop spans 14 amino acids. In nucleotides, the CDR3 is TGTGTCAGCAGTTTAGCGGGAGGGCCGGCCGAGCAGTACTTC. It translates to CVSSLAGGPAEQYF.

At least ten counts were recorded for this clonotype. The chain joins TRBV6-2 or TRBV6-3 to TRBJ2-7, with 7 bases fitting TRBD1. Germline V CDR1 and CDR2: MNHEY, SVGEGT. This CDR3 contains 13 residues. The ends lost 6 bases at V and 1 base at J; junction bases unmatched: 3. The CDR3 spells CASRPTGSYEQYF. CDR3 nucleotides: TGTGCCAGCAGGCCGACAGGGTCCTACGAGCAGTACTTC.

At least ten counts were recorded for this clonotype. The V call is TRBV20-1, the J call TRBJ2-7; TRBD2 might be the D (6 bases). Per the germline V gene, CDR1 is DFQATT and CDR2 is SNEGSKA (reference sequence). V shed 3 bases and J shed 4 bases, with 10 bases lying between them. The CDR3 extends over 12 amino acids. CDR3 DNA sequence: TGCAGTGCTAGCGGGAGTCGGTACGAGCAGTACTTC. It codes for CSASGSRYEQYF.

This clonotype was counted at least ten times. This sequence joins TRBV7-2 and TRBJ2-7; 8 positions match TRBD2. Trimming cost V 3 bases and J 3 bases; bases outside gene matches: 4. CDR1 is SGHTA, CDR2 FQGNSA, per germline. There are 14 residues in the CDR3. CDR3 amino acids: CASSFSGGDYEQYF. The CDR3 DNA reads as TGTGCCAGCAGCTTTTCGGGAGGGGACTACGAGCAGTACTTC. Full variable domain (rest looked up from reference TRBV7-2 and TRBJ2-7): GAGVSQSPSNKVTEKGKDVELRCDPISGHTALYWYRQSLGQGLEFLIYFQGNSAPDKSGLPSDRFSAERTGGSVSTLTIQRTQQEDSAVYLCASSFSGGDYEQYFGPGTRLTVT.

This clonotype was counted ten times or more. The V and J genes are TRBV4-3 and TRBJ2-4, with D possibly matching TRBD2 (5 bases). Germline V lookup: CDR1 LGHNA, CDR2 YSLEER. Trimming cost V 2 bases and J 9 bases, with 20 bases left between them. The CDR3 has 16 residues. In nucleotides, the CDR3 is TGCGCCAGCAGCCAATCCACTGGCGGGCTAGGTGGCATTCAGTACTTC. Translation: CASSQSTGGLGGIQYF.

This clonotype was seen ten or more times. The chain recombines TRBV4-3 with TRBJ2-1, with unresolved D. Germline lookup yields CDR1 LGHNA and CDR2 YSLEER. Trimming removed 0 bases at V and 5 bases at J, with 8 bases between. The length of the CDR3 is 14 residues. CDR3 sequence: CASSQDSRNNEQFF. In DNA, the CDR3 is TGCGCCAGCAGCCAAGATTCCAGAAACAATGAGCAGTTCTTC.

This clonotype occurred many times. This chain uses TRBV7-2 with TRBJ2-6; 7 nucleotides align to TRBD1. Germline trimming cut 7 bases from V and 4 bases from J; bases unmatched to any gene: 7. The length of the CDR3 is 15 residues. Germline V CDR1 and CDR2: SGHTA, FQGNSA. The CDR3 protein is CASIRDSAGANVLTF. The CDR3 DNA reads TGTGCCAGCATCCGGGACAGCGCCGGGGCCAACGTCCTGACTTTC.

In its sample, this clonotype is medium-sized. This chain joins TRBV28 and TRBJ1-1; D uncertain. Trimming left V 5 bases short and J 3 bases short, with 10 bases between. CDR3 length: 13 residues. Germline V gene data show CDR1 as MDHEN and CDR2 as SYDVKM. The chain's CDR3 is CASSIPPYTEAFF. The CDR3 bases are TGTGCCAGCAGTATTCCCCCGTACACTGAAGCTTTCTTT.

This clonotype was seen ten or more times. The chain couples TRBV6-1 to TRBJ1-6; 7 nucleotides match TRBD1. Trimming at V came to 4 bases and at J to 6 bases, leaving 0 bases not matched to a gene. The V gene's germline CDR1 is MNHNS and CDR2 SASEGT. This CDR3 is 13 amino acids long. CDR3 DNA sequence: TGTGCCAGCAGTGGGGACAGTAATTCACCCCTCCACTTT. Translation: CASSGDSNSPLHF.

By its share, this clonotype is medium-sized (0.01 to 0.1%). This chain joins TRBV27 and TRBJ2-3; D not resolved. The germline V and J ends were trimmed by 4 bases and 2 bases, with 13 bases remaining between them. The CDR3 covers 15 residues. CDR1 and CDR2 (germline): MNHEY, SMNVEV (reference sequence). In nucleotides, the CDR3 is TGTGCCAGCAGTTCCCCTTCACAGACCACAGATACGCAGTATTTT. Protein: CASSSPSQTTDTQYF.

The chain recombines TRBV30 with TRBJ1-2; possibly TRBD1 for D (5 bases). V lost 6 bases to trimming and J lost 7 bases, with 15 bases between them. Per the germline V gene, CDR1 is GTSNPN and CDR2 is SVGIG (reference sequence). This CDR3 has 12 amino acids. CDR3 sequence reads: CACHNWGFGYTF. CDR3 nucleotides: TGTGCCTGCCATAATTGGGGCTTTGGCTACACCTTC.

The table lists this clonotype with many counts. V and J are TRBV5-1 and TRBJ2-5; D is perhaps TRBD1 (6 bases). Germline loops: CDR1 SGHRS, CDR2 YFSETQ. The CDR3 consists of 14 residues. Trimming left V 0 bases short and J 3 bases short, with 9 bases between. CDR3 in amino acids: CASSLDSGEETQYF. The CDR3 DNA reads as TGCGCCAGCAGCTTGGACTCAGGGGAAGAGACCCAGTACTTC.

This clonotype was detected many times. The rearrangement links TRBV6-2 or TRBV6-3 to TRBJ2-1; TRBD2 might be the D (6 bases). The CDR3 has 14 residues. V shed 7 bases and J shed 7 bases, with 17 bases lying between them. In germline, CDR1 is MNHEY, CDR2 SVGEGT. The CDR3 bases are TGTGCCAGCACCCTATCGACTAGACGGAATGAGCAGTTCTTC. Protein sequence: CASTLSTRRNEQFF.

In its sample, this clonotype was seen many times. J is TRBJ2-7 and V is TRBV12-3 or TRBV12-4, with D tentatively TRBD2 (5 bases). The CDR3 runs 13 residues. The ends were cut back, 3 bases at V and 0 bases at J, with 6 bases in the middle. In DNA, the CDR3 is TGTGCCAGCAGTTTCGGGGACTCCTACGAGCAGTACTTC. Its translation is CASSFGDSYEQYF.

In this sample, this clonotype turned up many times. The rearrangement links TRBV13 to TRBJ2-2; D is possibly TRBD1 or TRBD2 (6 bases each). With 2 bases removed from V and 7 bases from J, the gap between germline ends came to 14 bases. Germline lookup yields CDR1 PRHDT and CDR2 FYEKMQ (reference sequence). There are 15 residues in the CDR3. The CDR3 spells CASSLQWGANGELFF. DNA for the CDR3: TGTGCCAGCAGCTTACAGTGGGGGGCAAACGGGGAGCTGTTTTTT.